These 26 T cell receptor beta chains came from one sample sequenced in a study of identifying expanded T cells in peripheral blood. Produced via immunoSEQ multiplex PCR; TCRdb's table is partial and in-frame only. Among 83,000 or so clones listed, roughly 86% were seen once. The sample comprised blood. The receptors were gathered from a person between 18 and 70 years old in good health.

The rearrangement uses TRBV6-1 and TRBJ2-7, with 8 nucleotides matching TRBD1. The CDR3 spans 14 residues. The V gene end was trimmed by 2 bases and the J gene end by 6 bases; junction bases not matched to a gene: 6. Germline V gene sequence: CDR1 MNHNS, CDR2 SASEGT. The CDR3 DNA sequence: TGTGCCAGCAGTGAAATCTACAGGGGGTCCGAGCAGTACTTC. Translation gives CASSEIYRGSEQYF.

The chain combines TRBV7-2 with TRBJ2-1; 9 bases line up with TRBD2. This CDR3 spans 16 amino acids. Germline-derived CDR1 and CDR2 are SGHTA and FQGNSA. Trimming cost V 1 base and J 6 bases; bases outside gene matches: 7. The CDR3 sequence is CASSLVGGGAPNEQFF. The CDR3 DNA is TGTGCCAGCAGCTTAGTGGGCGGGGGGGCCCCCAATGAGCAGTTCTTC.

The chain couples TRBV28 to TRBJ2-6; no definite D call. The CDR3 runs 14 residues. V dropped 6 bases and J dropped 3 bases, with 9 bases sitting between them. Germline assignment: CDR1 MDHEN and CDR2 SYDVKM. DNA of the CDR3: TGTGCCAGCAGCCGGATGGGTGGGGCCAACGTCCTGACTTTC. This sequence encodes CASSRMGGANVLTF.

The chain uses TRBV27 and TRBJ2-1; D gene uncertain. Trimming shortened V by 0 bases and J by 7 bases, and 10 bases separated the two germline ends. The CDR3 contains 14 residues. Germline loops: CDR1 MNHEY, CDR2 SMNVEV (reference sequence). The CDR3 sequence: CASSLSGVGNEQFF. CDR3 nucleotide sequence: TGTGCCAGCAGTTTATCAGGAGTTGGAAATGAGCAGTTCTTC.

The J gene is TRBJ2-1, the V gene TRBV19, with 12 positions matching TRBD2. There are 17 residues in the CDR3. The V segment lost 6 bases and the J segment 8 bases; nucleotides outside the gene matches: 14. The germline V gene has CDR1 LNHDA and CDR2 SQIVND (reference sequence). Written as DNA, the CDR3 is TGTGCCAGTAGGGCCTCGGGTCTAGCGGGAGGGCCTGATGAGCAGTTCTTC. Encoded protein: CASRASGLAGGPDEQFF.

This clone showed up just a few times. V gene TRBV5-6 combines with J gene TRBJ2-5, with D perhaps TRBD2 (5 bases). Germline V lookup: CDR1 SGHDT, CDR2 YYEEEE. Trimming stripped 2 bases from V and 5 bases from J, with 10 bases between. The CDR3 length is 13 residues. DNA of the CDR3: TGTGCCAGCAGCTTTGGGCGGAGGGAGACCCAGTACTTC. It translates to CASSFGRRETQYF. Supplemented by reference TRBV5-6 and TRBJ2-5, the full variable domain reads DAGVTQSPTHLIKTRGQQVTLRCSPKSGHDTVSWYQQALGQGPQFIFQYYEEEERQRGNFPDRFSGHQFPNYSSELNVNALLLGDSALYLCASSFGRRETQYFGPGTRLLVL.

V usage is TRBV9 and J usage is TRBJ2-2; D remains ambiguous. Trimming took off 1 base at V and 8 bases at J, with 9 bases between the two ends. CDR1 is SGDLS, CDR2 YYNGEE, per germline. The length of the CDR3 is 13 residues. CDR3 amino acids: CASSVLTQGELFF. The CDR3 DNA follows: TGTGCCAGCAGCGTACTTACACAAGGGGAGCTGTTTTTT.

This chain joins TRBV5-4 and TRBJ1-2; no clear D gene. Germline lookup yields CDR1 SGHNT and CDR2 YYREEE (reference sequence). V gave up 0 bases and J gave up 2 bases, with 11 bases separating them. The length of the CDR3 is 15 residues. The CDR3, as DNA: TGTGCCAGCAGCTTGGACAGACTGATGAACTATGGCTACACCTTC. It encodes CASSLDRLMNYGYTF.

This clone was picked up one time. The chain links TRBV7-9 to TRBJ2-2, with TRBD2 identical over 9 bases. The CDR3 is made up of 17 amino acids. Trimming took 2 bases from V and 0 from J; bases not matched to a gene: 4. CDR1 is SEHNR, CDR2 FQNEAQ, per germline (reference sequence). The CDR3 DNA sequence: TGTGCCAGCAGCTTACCTAGCGGGGCCCCGAACACCGGGGAGCTGTTTTTT. It codes for CASSLPSGAPNTGELFF.

This clone was seen once. V gene TRBV29-1 combines with J gene TRBJ2-5; 9 bases map to TRBD1. There are 17 residues in the CDR3. The ends lost 1 base at V and 1 base at J; junction bases unmatched: 10. Germline V lookup: CDR1 SQVTM, CDR2 ANQGSEA. The CDR3 DNA is TGCAGCGTTGAAGTGGATTTAGGGGACAGGGCCCAAGAGACCCAGTACTTC. It encodes CSVEVDLGDRAQETQYF.

The genes are TRBV7-8 and TRBJ2-7; D perhaps matches TRBD1 (6 bases). This CDR3 contains 16 residues. Between the trimmed V and J ends, which lost 0 bases and 0 bases, there was a span of 12 bases. Germline V gene sequence: CDR1 SGHVS, CDR2 FQNEAQ. The CDR3 region has the DNA TGTGCCAGCAGCTTAGCCCGTGGACAGAGCTCCTACGAGCAGTACTTC. Translation: CASSLARGQSSYEQYF. Filled out from reference TRBV7-8 and TRBJ2-7, the complete variable domain reads GAGVSQSPRYKVAKRGQDVALRCDPISGHVSLFWYQQALGQGPEFLTYFQNEAQLDKSGLPSDRFFAERPEGSVSTLKIQRTQQEDSAVYLCASSLARGQSSYEQYFGPGTRLTVT.

The rearrangement joins TRBV29-1 to TRBJ1-2; the D gene is possibly TRBD1 (6 bases). The CDR3 is made up of 14 amino acids. V dropped 2 bases and J dropped 8 bases, with 18 bases sitting between them. Germline CDR1 reads SQVTM; CDR2 reads ANQGSEA. The CDR3 sequence is CSVERPTGAGGYTF. Here the CDR3 DNA reads TGCAGCGTTGAACGCCCGACGGGGGCGGGAGGCTACACCTTC.

The J gene is TRBJ2-5, the V gene TRBV18, with D unresolved. The CDR3 runs 14 residues. Germline V CDR1 and CDR2: KGHSH, LQKENI. Trimming stripped 6 bases from V and 1 base from J, with 12 bases between. This CDR3 is CASSPVPAQETQYF. The DNA of the CDR3 is TGTGCCAGCTCTCCGGTTCCAGCCCAAGAGACCCAGTACTTC. Looking up the rest from reference TRBV18 and TRBJ2-5 gives the full variable domain: NAGVMQNPRHLVRRRGQEARLRCSPMKGHSHVYWYRQLPEEGLKFMVYLQKENIIDESGMPKERFSAEFPKEGPSILRIQQVVRGDSAAYFCASSPVPAQETQYFGPGTRLLVL.

This clone turned up a few times. DNA for the CDR3: TGTGCCAGTAGTGCGGGAGCAAAAAACATTCAGTACTTC. It specifies CASSAGAKNIQYF. V usage is TRBV19 and J usage is TRBJ2-4; TRBD2 agrees at 7 bases. The CDR3 consists of 13 residues. V lost 5 bases and J lost 4; bases outside the gene matches: 2. CDR1 LNHDA and CDR2 SQIVND come from the germline V gene (reference sequence).

CDR3 sequence: CASGSQTGMPPYGYTF. Here the CDR3 DNA reads TGTGCTAGTGGTTCGCAGACAGGGATGCCCCCCTATGGCTACACCTTC. The chain carries TRBV12-5 and TRBJ1-2; 7 positions agree with TRBD1. Germline lookup yields CDR1 LGHNT and CDR2 FRNRAP. With 4 bases clipped from V and 4 bases from J, the junction kept 12 bases outside the gene matches. The CDR3 covers 16 residues.

The chain uses TRBV30 and TRBJ2-2, with 9 bases lining up with TRBD1. V trimming: 3 bases; J trimming: 3 bases; junction bases outside the gene matches: 5. The CDR3 covers 15 residues. The germline V gene has CDR1 GTSNPN and CDR2 SVGIG (reference sequence). The CDR3 spells CAWSAGQGHTGELFF. The CDR3 region has the DNA TGTGCCTGGAGCGCGGGACAGGGTCACACCGGGGAGCTGTTTTTT. Variable domain in full (rest from reference TRBV30 and TRBJ2-2): SQTIHQWPATLVQPVGSPLSLECTVEGTSNPNLYWYRQAAGRGLQLLFYSVGIGQISSEVPQNLSASRPQDRQFILSSKKLLLSDSGFYLCAWSAGQGHTGELFFGEGSRLTVL.

The chain uses TRBV19 and TRBJ2-5, with 9 positions matching TRBD2. The length of the CDR3 is 14 residues. The junction had 4 bases not matched to a gene; V was cut back by 4 bases and J by 4 bases. Looked up from germline, CDR1 is LNHDA and CDR2 is SQIVND (reference sequence). The CDR3 region is CASSSGRASETQYF. DNA for the CDR3: TGTGCCAGTAGTAGCGGGAGGGCCTCAGAGACCCAGTACTTC.

This rearrangement joins TRBV28 to TRBJ1-2; no reliable D call. Trimming took 6 bases from V and 1 from J, leaving 15 bases between them. The germline CDR1 and CDR2 sequences are MDHEN and SYDVKM. The CDR3 contains 15 residues. Here the CDR3 reads CASSPDPNFNYGYTF. CDR3 nucleotides: TGTGCCAGCAGCCCCGACCCCAACTTTAACTATGGCTACACCTTC.

V and J are TRBV6-5 and TRBJ1-3; D may be TRBD1 (6 bases). V lost 5 bases, J lost 5 bases, and 16 bases lay in between. Germline loops: CDR1 MNHEY, CDR2 SVGAGI. The CDR3 contains 15 residues. CDR3 residues: CASSSIGTSRNTIYF. The CDR3 DNA follows: TGTGCCAGCAGTAGCATCGGGACAAGCAGAAACACCATATATTTT.

The chain combines TRBV7-2 with TRBJ2-5; weak D call: TRBD1 (6 bases). The CDR3 contains 15 residues. In germline, CDR1 is SGHTA, CDR2 FQGNSA. V lost 6 bases, J lost 4 bases, and 18 bases lay in between. The CDR3 here is CASRRRDTPGETQYF. The CDR3 DNA is TGTGCCAGCAGACGAAGGGACACTCCGGGAGAGACCCAGTACTTC.

The V gene is TRBV19, the J gene TRBJ1-5; D unresolved. V lost 4 bases to trimming and J lost 0 bases, with 7 bases between them. Germline lookup yields CDR1 LNHDA and CDR2 SQIVND (reference sequence). This CDR3 contains 14 residues. The CDR3 region has the DNA TGTGCCAGTAGTACAACCGTTAGCAATCAGCCCCAGCATTTT. It specifies CASSTTVSNQPQHF. The variable domain in full, with the rest retrieved from reference TRBV19 and TRBJ1-5, is DGGITQSPKYLFRKEGQNVTLSCEQNLNHDAMYWYRQDPGQGLRLIYYSQIVNDFQKGDIAEGYSVSREKKESFPLTVTSAQKNPTAFYLCASSTTVSNQPQHFGDGTRLSIL.

The rearrangement uses TRBV7-2 and TRBJ2-7, with 8 nucleotides matching TRBD1. V lost 1 base and J lost 0; bases outside the gene matches: 8. The CDR3 runs 17 residues. CDR1 and CDR2 (germline): SGHTA, FQGNSA. The CDR3 DNA reads TGTGCCAGCAGCTTAGATTCGTGGGACAGGAACTCCTACGAGCAGTACTTC. Translating gives CASSLDSWDRNSYEQYF.

This clone was counted a single time. J is TRBJ2-2 and V is TRBV4-3, with D unclear. Germline CDR1 reads LGHNA; CDR2 reads YSLEER. The CDR3 sequence is 15 residues long. V lost 3 bases to trimming and J lost 4 bases, with 12 bases between them. CDR3 residues: CASSHYSAVTGELFF. CDR3 DNA: TGCGCCAGCAGCCACTACTCGGCCGTCACCGGGGAGCTGTTTTTT.

This chain connects TRBV29-1 to TRBJ2-1; TRBD2 matches at 9 bases. Germline assignment: CDR1 SQVTM and CDR2 ANQGSEA. V was clipped by 6 bases and J by 7 bases; unmatched bases: 10. CDR3 length equals 14 residues. The DNA of the CDR3 is TGCAGCGTCCCCCGCGGCGGGAGGGCAAATGAGCAGTTCTTC. It translates to CSVPRGGRANEQFF.

The chain uses TRBV19 and TRBJ2-7, with 9 bases fitting TRBD2. Germline V lookup: CDR1 LNHDA, CDR2 SQIVND (reference sequence). The CDR3 has 14 amino acids. V shed 9 bases and J 0 bases; nucleotides not matched to a gene: 6. The CDR3: CASGNSGSSYEQYF. For the CDR3, the DNA is TGTGCCAGCGGTAATAGCGGGAGCTCCTACGAGCAGTACTTC.

CDR3 nucleotides: TGTGCCAGCAGTGGGGGCCAGGGTCCGTTCTACGAGCAGTACTTC. This sequence encodes CASSGGQGPFYEQYF. The chain links TRBV2 to TRBJ2-7; D is perhaps TRBD1 (5 bases). CDR3 length: 15 amino acids. Trimming took 4 bases from V and 3 from J, leaving 16 bases between them. Per the germline V gene, CDR1 is SNHLY and CDR2 is FYNNEI. Complete variable domain (other parts from reference TRBV2 and TRBJ2-7): EPEVTQTPSHQVTQMGQEVILRCVPISNHLYFYWYRQILGQKVEFLVSFYNNEISEKSEIFDDQFSVERPDGSNFTLKIRSTKLEDSAMYFCASSGGQGPFYEQYFGPGTRLTVT.